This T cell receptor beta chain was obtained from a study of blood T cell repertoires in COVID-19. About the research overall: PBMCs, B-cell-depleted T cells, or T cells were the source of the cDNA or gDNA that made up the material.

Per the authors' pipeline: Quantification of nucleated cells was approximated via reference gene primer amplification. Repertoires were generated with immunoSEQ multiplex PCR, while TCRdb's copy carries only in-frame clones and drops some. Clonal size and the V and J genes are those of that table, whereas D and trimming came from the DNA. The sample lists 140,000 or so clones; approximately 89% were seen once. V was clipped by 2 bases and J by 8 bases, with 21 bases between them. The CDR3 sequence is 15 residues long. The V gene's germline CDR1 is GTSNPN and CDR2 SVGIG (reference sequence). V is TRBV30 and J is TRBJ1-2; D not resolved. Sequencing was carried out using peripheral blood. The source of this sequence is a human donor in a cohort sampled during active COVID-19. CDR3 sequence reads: CAWSSPSGPAGGYTF. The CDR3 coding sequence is TGTGCCTGGAGTTCTCCGTCAGGCCCGGCAGGAGGCTACACCTTC.